This TCR delta chain was captured by sequencing in a study of gamma-delta T cells after stem cell transplantation. In its sample, this clone was seen a few times. With CATT, TCRdb re-called clones from the RT-PCR reads. Of over a thousand delta-chain clones listed, 1.7% are singletons. The germline V gene encodes CDR1 TSWWSYY and CDR2 QGS. V lost 3 bases, J lost 5 bases, and 33 bases stayed unmatched. The CDR3 spans 25 residues. The receptor was isolated from a human donor. It is not recorded whose cells these are; they may come from a transplant donor. The genes are TRDV1 and TRDJ1; 13 bases fit TRDD3. Sequenced material: gamma-delta T cells. This CDR3 reads CALGDNAELLRNLLGDTRFSDKLIF. CDR3 sequence (DNA): TGTGCTCTTGGGGACAACGCGGAACTCCTACGCAACCTACTGGGGGATACGCGTTTTTCTGATAAACTCATCTTT.